This T cell receptor beta chain appears in the sequencing data of a study of blood T cell repertoires in COVID-19. Whole-study context: The United States, Italy and Spain provided the acute and convalescent COVID-19 samples. The analysed material was cDNA or gDNA that came from T cells, B-cell-depleted T cells, or PBMCs.

In the original analysis: Reference gene primer amplification yielded estimated nucleated cell counts. Profiling relied on immunoSEQ multiplex PCR, and the TCRdb table lists in-frame clones only, not all of them. V and J calls and clone size are those listed in that table; D and trimming were worked out from the DNA. The sample lists fewer than 250,000 clones; approximately 80% were seen once. V was shortened by 11 bases and J by 6 bases, with 11 bases between the two germline ends. The CDR3 is 12 residues long. Germline lookup yields CDR1 MNHNY and CDR2 SVGAGI (reference sequence). The rearrangement uses TRBV6-6 and TRBJ1-6, with a weak D call TRBD1 (6 bases). The receptor was derived from a woman older than 75 with acute or convalescent COVID-19. Sequencing was carried out using peripheral blood. In nucleotides, the CDR3 is TGTGCCCACGGGACACCTAATTCACCCCTCCACTTT. Translation: CAHGTPNSPLHF.